Listed below are T cell receptor beta chains from one sample, sequenced in a study of vaccination effects on CD4 cells after COVID-19. The method was immunoSEQ multiplex PCR; TCRdb's version includes in-frame clones alone and lacks a portion of them. Of tens of thousands of clones listed, 73% are singletons. Their cognate antigens are unknown. The specimen comprised CD4+ T cells from PBMCs cultured with HIV peptides, sampled before COVID-19 vaccination. The source is a human donor who had a prior SARS-CoV-2 infection. Both conserved end residues are part of each CDR3. The D gene is left open where the match is weak. Only some rows state a clone size, as once, few, many or a class for expanded clones.

J | D | size | V | DNA | CDR3
TRBJ2-5 | NA | NA | TRBV7-9 | TGTGCCAGCAGCTTAAGTCCCGGGACAAACAACCAAGAGACCCAGTACTTC | CASSLSPGTNNQETQYF
TRBJ2-7 | NA | NA | TRBV27 | TGTGCCAGCAGCGCCACCGGGGGCTACGAGCAGTACTTC | CASSATGGYEQYF
TRBJ1-1 | NA | NA | TRBV29-1 | TGCAGCACCTGGGGGATAAACACTGAAGCTTTCTTT | CSTWGINTEAFF
TRBJ2-7 | NA | NA | TRBV2 | TGTGCCAGCAACAGGCTAGGGAACGATTACGAGCAGTACTTC | CASNRLGNDYEQYF
TRBJ1-2 | NA | NA | TRBV5-6 | TGTGCCAGCAGCTTGGTAGGCCGAGAGTTGAGTGGCTACACCTTC | CASSLVGRELSGYTF
TRBJ2-5 | TRBD2 | NA | TRBV4-3 | TGCGCCAGCAGCCACGCGGTGGGGACGCTAGCGGGGGAACGAGAGACCCAGTACTTC | CASSHAVGTLAGERETQYF
TRBJ2-7 | TRBD1 | NA | TRBV6-5 | TGTGCCAGCGCCAGGGGGACAAATGGGTACGAGCAGTACTTC | CASARGTNGYEQYF
TRBJ2-3 | NA | NA | TRBV12-3/TRBV12-4 | TGTGCCAGCAATAACACAGATACGCAGTATTTT | CASNNTDTQYF
TRBJ2-5 | NA | many | TRBV5-1 | TGCGCCAGCAGCTCCGGGCGAGCGGTCACGGAGACCCAGTACTTC | CASSSGRAVTETQYF
TRBJ2-3 | TRBD2 | NA | TRBV29-1 | TGCAGCGTAGGGACTAGCGGGAGAACAGATACGCAGTATTTT | CSVGTSGRTDTQYF
TRBJ1-1 | NA | NA | TRBV10-1 | TGCGCCAGCAGTAAGCCGCTTAGGTCGGGGCCCATGAACACTGAAGCTTTCTTT | CASSKPLRSGPMNTEAFF
TRBJ2-1 | TRBD1 | NA | TRBV29-1 | TGCAGCACCAGGACAGGGGGGACCTACAATGAGCAGTTCTTC | CSTRTGGTYNEQFF
TRBJ2-4 | NA | once | TRBV11-1 | TGTGCCAGCAGCCTTGTGGGCCAAAACATTCAGTACTTC | CASSLVGQNIQYF
TRBJ1-5 | NA | NA | TRBV10-1 | TGCGCCAGCAGTGACACGGACTTTAATAGCAATCAGCCCCAGCATTTT | CASSDTDFNSNQPQHF
TRBJ1-5 | NA | NA | TRBV10-3 | TGTGCCATCAGTGAGTCGAGTCGGGGGGTGGGTCAGCCCCAGCATTTT | CAISESSRGVGQPQHF
TRBJ2-1 | TRBD2 | NA | TRBV6-2/TRBV6-3 | TGTGCCAGCAGTCACGGACTAGCCGCCGGGGGGGAGCAGTTCTTC | CASSHGLAAGGEQFF
TRBJ2-3 | NA | NA | TRBV20-1 | TGCAGTGCTAGTTTGACTAGCACAGATACGCAGTATTTT | CSASLTSTDTQYF
TRBJ1-5 | NA | NA | TRBV7-9 | TGTGCCAGCAGCTTAATAAATCAGCCCCAGCATTTT | CASSLINQPQHF
TRBJ2-1 | TRBD2 | NA | TRBV7-9 | TGTGCCAGCAGCTTAGGTTCGCTGGGGGGGAAAAAATACAATGAGCAGTTCTTC | CASSLGSLGGKKYNEQFF
TRBJ2-1 | NA | NA | TRBV4-2 | TGTGCCAGCAGCCAAGATTTGCTTTCCTACAATGAGCAGTTCTTC | CASSQDLLSYNEQFF
TRBJ2-2 | NA | NA | TRBV5-1 | TGCGCCAGCTCCGACGGAAACACCGGGGAGCTGTTTTTT | CASSDGNTGELFF
TRBJ2-1 | NA | NA | TRBV19 | TGTGCCAGTAGTATCTGGGCATCCCTGAATGAGCAGTTCTTC | CASSIWASLNEQFF
TRBJ1-2 | TRBD1 | few | TRBV3-1/TRBV3-2 | TGTGCCAGCAGCCAACCGGGACAGTCTTACTATGGCTACACCTTC | CASSQPGQSYYGYTF
TRBJ2-4 | TRBD1 | NA | TRBV5-4 | TGTGCCAGCAGCCAAGACAGGGGGCCAACCAAAAACATTCAGTACTTC | CASSQDRGPTKNIQYF
TRBJ1-4 | NA | NA | TRBV3-1/TRBV3-2 | TGTGCCAGCAGCCAAGATGACAGAGTTAATGAAAAACTGTTTTTT | CASSQDDRVNEKLFF